Sequencing of this TCR beta chain was carried out in a study of OX40 agonist ivuxolimab in advanced cancers. The CDR3 has 15 residues. Trimming took 7 bases from V and 7 from J; bases not matched to a gene: 12. CDR1 SGHTA and CDR2 FQGNSA come from the germline V gene. The repertoire was sequenced with immunoSEQ multiplex PCR; TCRdb's copy has only in-frame clones and lacks some. The data show about 58,000 clones, approximately 87% seen once. V usage is TRBV7-2 and J usage is TRBJ1-5, with 8 bases lining up with TRBD1. The sequence derives from an adult with an advanced solid tumor such as melanoma, head and neck, liver or kidney cancer. Sequencing used CD4+ or CD8+ T cells sorted from blood, obtained in a trial of the OX40 agonist ivuxolimab. CDR3: CASTGQGNGRQPQHF. CDR3 bases: TGTGCCAGCACCGGACAGGGCAATGGGAGGCAGCCCCAGCATTTT.